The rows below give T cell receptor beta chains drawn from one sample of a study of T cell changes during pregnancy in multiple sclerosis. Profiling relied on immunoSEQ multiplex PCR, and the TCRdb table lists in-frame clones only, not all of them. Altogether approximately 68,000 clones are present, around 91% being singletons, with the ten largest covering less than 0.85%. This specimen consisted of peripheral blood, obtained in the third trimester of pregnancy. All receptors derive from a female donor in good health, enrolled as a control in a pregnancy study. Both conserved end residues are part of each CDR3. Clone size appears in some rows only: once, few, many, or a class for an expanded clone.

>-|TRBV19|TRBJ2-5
CASRSPGSAETQYF
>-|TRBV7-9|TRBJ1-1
CASSLVRTQNTEAFF
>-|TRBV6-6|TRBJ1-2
CASTTRGTGLNYGYTF
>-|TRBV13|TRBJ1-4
CASRPRGANEKLFF
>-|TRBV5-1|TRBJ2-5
CASSRQGYQETQYF
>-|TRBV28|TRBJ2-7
CASSLFWSQQAREGQNEQYF
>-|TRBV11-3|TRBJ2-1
CASSLGRNDNNEQFF
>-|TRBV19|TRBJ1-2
CASSPRTGRDYGYTF
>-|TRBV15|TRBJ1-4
CATSRDGNRGGEKLFF
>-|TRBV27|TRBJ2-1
CASSPGQGADNEQFF
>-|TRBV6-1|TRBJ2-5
CASRGGTGPQETQYF
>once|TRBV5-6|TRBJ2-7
CASSLGPRVFYEQYF
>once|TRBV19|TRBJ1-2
CASSMRQGGYTF
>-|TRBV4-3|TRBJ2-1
CASSPGRANEQFF
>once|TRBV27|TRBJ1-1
CASSLVAGNTEAFF
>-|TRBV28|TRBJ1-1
CASSLRGPGRTARTMNTEAFF
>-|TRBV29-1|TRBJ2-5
CSVDGQGLRTQYF
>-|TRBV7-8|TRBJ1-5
CASSQGQGGFGSNQPQHF
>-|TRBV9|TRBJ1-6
CASSVYQGDDSPLHF
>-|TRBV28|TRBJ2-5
CASSPPRPNRGLRVGTQYF
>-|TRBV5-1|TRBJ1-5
CASSLDGNQPQHF
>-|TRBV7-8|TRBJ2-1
CASSPTEQGWVEQFF
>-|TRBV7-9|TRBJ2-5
CASSLSAGQETQYF
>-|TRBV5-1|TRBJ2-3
CASSLGPGGTDTQYF
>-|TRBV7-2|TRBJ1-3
CASSTTGFGNTIYF
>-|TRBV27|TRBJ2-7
CASSMYRGDEQYF
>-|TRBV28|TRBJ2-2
CASSPPGLEATGELFF
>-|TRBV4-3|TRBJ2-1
CASSQVGGRGSGGEQFF
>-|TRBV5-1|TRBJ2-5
CASRPGAGVETQYF
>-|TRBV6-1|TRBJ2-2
CASSEALPGQHTSGVNTGELFF
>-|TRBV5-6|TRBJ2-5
CASSLGQGFQETQYF
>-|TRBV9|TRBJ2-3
CASSAAGVFDTQYF
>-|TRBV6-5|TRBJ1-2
CASSRGARLDYGYTF
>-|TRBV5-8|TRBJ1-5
CASSFTGGYSNQPQHF
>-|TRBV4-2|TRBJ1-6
CASSQAGGRTYNSPLHF
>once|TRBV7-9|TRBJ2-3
CASSLGTVLSTDTQYF
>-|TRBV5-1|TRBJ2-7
CASSVTSGVYEQYF